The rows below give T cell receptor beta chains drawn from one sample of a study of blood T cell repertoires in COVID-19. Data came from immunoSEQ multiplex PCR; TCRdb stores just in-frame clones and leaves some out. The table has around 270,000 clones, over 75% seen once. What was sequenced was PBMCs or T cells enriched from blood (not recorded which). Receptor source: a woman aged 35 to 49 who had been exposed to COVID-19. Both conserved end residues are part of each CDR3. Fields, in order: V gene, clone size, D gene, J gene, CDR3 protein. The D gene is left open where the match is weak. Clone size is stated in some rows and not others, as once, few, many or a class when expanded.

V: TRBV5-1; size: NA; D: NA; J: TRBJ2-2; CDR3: CASSLGFHSTTGELFF
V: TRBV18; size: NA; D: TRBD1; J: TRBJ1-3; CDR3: CASSRGQEYSGNTIYF
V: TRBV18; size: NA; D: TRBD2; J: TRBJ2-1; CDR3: CASSPTSGNYNEQFF
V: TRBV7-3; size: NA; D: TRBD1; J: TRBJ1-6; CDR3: CASSLGQGTSPLHF
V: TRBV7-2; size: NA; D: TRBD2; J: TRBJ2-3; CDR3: CASRSTSGVNTDTQYF
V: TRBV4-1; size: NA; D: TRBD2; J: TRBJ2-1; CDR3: CASSPLAKSSYNEQFF
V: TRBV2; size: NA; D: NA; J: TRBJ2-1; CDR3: CASAYYNEQFF
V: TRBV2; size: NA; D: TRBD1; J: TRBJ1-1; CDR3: CASSPMTGNRLSLEAFF
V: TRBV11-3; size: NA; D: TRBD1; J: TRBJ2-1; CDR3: CASSLAAGGWYEQFF
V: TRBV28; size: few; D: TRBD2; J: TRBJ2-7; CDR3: CASGRGGGSYEQYF
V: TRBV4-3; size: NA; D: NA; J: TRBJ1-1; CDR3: CASSHAHTTEAFF
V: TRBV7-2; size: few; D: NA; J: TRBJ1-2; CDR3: CASSSSGENVGGYTF
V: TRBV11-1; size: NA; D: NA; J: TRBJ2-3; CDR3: CASSIDRISPDTQYF
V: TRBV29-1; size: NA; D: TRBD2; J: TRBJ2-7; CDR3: CSALAGDYEQYF
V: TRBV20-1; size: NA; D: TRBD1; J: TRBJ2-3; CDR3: CSKKGGGTQYF
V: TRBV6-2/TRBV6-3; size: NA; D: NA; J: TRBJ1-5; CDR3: CASSYSQGGNQPQHF
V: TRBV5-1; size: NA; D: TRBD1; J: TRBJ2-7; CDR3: CASSGGTGMSSEQYF
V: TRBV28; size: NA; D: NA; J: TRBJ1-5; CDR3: CASSLIRAQVNQPQHF
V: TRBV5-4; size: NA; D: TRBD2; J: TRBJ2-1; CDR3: CASSFGGGLHPEEQFF
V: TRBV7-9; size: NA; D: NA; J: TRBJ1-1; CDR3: CASSLGRYRRGSNTEAFF
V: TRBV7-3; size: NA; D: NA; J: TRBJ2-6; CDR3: CASSFPKLTGANVLTF
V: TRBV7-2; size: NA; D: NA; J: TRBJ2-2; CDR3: CASSLVANTGELFF
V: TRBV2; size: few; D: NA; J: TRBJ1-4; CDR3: CARSGGTNVGEKLFF
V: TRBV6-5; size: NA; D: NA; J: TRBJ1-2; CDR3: CASTAGVNYGYTF
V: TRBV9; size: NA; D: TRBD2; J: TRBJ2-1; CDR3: CASSPRGLAGRTYNEQFF
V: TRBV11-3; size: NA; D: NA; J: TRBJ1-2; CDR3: CASSRLFPDYGYTF
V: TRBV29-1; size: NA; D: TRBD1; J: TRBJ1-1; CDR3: CSGISRTGFEGEAFF
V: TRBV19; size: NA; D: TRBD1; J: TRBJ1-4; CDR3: CASSIGAGQHEKLFF